This is a list of T cell receptor beta chains from one sample in a study of tumor-infiltrating lymphocytes in localized non-small cell lung cancer. Sequencing used immunoSEQ multiplex PCR; TCRdb keeps in-frame clones, though not all of them. The profile covers about 7,100 clones, with 60% to 80% appearing a single time and about 5.2% taken by the ten largest. The sequenced material came from uninvolved lung tissue not adjacent to the tumor. The receptors were gathered from a human donor with non-small cell lung cancer. The CDR3 runs from the conserved cysteine through the conserved F or W. The order of the fields is clone size, J gene, V gene, CDR3 length, D gene, CDR3 protein, CDR3 DNA. D genes are given only for firm matches. For some rows the clone size is stated as once, few or many, or as a class when expanded; others skip it.

>-|TRBJ2-3|TRBV7-2|13|TRBD2
CASSSREADTQYF
TGTGCCAGCAGTTCACGGGAGGCAGATACGCAGTATTTT
>-|TRBJ2-5|TRBV19|15|TRBD1
CASSVGTEGWETQYF
TGTGCCAGTAGTGTTGGGACAGAGGGTTGGGAGACCCAGTACTTC
>few|TRBJ2-7|TRBV19|13|TRBD1
CASSLQGVNEQYF
TGTGCCAGTAGTTTACAGGGGGTCAACGAGCAGTACTTC
>-|TRBJ2-1|TRBV30|12|-
CAWSRQHNEQFF
TGTGCCTGGAGTAGACAGCACAATGAGCAGTTCTTC
>-|TRBJ1-1|TRBV28|14|-
CASSRQVGGTEAFF
TGTGCCAGCAGTAGACAGGTCGGGGGGACTGAAGCTTTCTTT
>-|TRBJ1-1|TRBV30|13|-
CAWSVPLNTEAFF
TGTGCCTGGAGTGTACCCTTGAACACTGAAGCTTTCTTT
>-|TRBJ2-2|TRBV5-4|16|TRBD2
CASSPTLAGGTGELFF
TGTGCCAGCAGCCCCACCCTAGCGGGGGGGACCGGGGAGCTGTTTTTT
>once|TRBJ1-3|TRBV5-1|16|-
CASSLNLGFSGNTIYF
TGCGCCAGCAGCCTAAACCTCGGGTTCTCTGGAAACACCATATATTTT
>-|TRBJ1-6|TRBV7-6|14|-
CASSLAQVNSPLHF
TGTGCCAGCAGCCTGGCGCAGGTTAATTCACCCCTCCACTTT
>-|TRBJ2-2|TRBV2|16|-
CASSENGGANTGELFF
TGTGCCAGCAGTGAGAACGGGGGCGCGAACACCGGGGAGCTGTTTTTT
>-|TRBJ2-5|TRBV5-1|14|-
CASSSSSGVETQYF
TGCGCCAGCAGCTCCTCGTCAGGGGTAGAGACCCAGTACTTC
>-|TRBJ2-3|TRBV2|15|-
CASSLDRTTTDTQYF
TGTGCCAGCAGTCTCGACAGGACAACCACAGATACGCAGTATTTT
>-|TRBJ1-4|TRBV5-1|15|-
CASSLRQGLGEKLFF
TGCGCCAGCAGCTTGAGGCAAGGGTTGGGTGAAAAACTGTTTTTT
>few|TRBJ1-2|TRBV30|12|-
CAWTSDQGGYTF
TGTGCCTGGACCAGTGACCAGGGTGGCTACACCTTC
>-|TRBJ1-2|TRBV6-6|14|-
CASSYSMAPQENTF
TGTGCCAGCAGTTACTCGATGGCCCCTCAGGAGAACACCTTC
>-|TRBJ1-1|TRBV7-9|13|-
CASSLTGNTEAFF
TGTGCCAGCAGCCTGACAGGGAACACTGAAGCTTTCTTT
>-|TRBJ2-7|TRBV27|13|-
CASSLGTSYEQYF
TGTGCCAGCAGTTTAGGCACCTCCTACGAGCAGTACTTC
>medium-sized|TRBJ2-1|TRBV15|15|-
CATSRNREGVHEQFF
TGTGCCACCAGCAGAAATCGGGAAGGGGTGCATGAGCAGTTCTTC
>-|TRBJ2-3|TRBV6-5|14|-
CASKPSPSTDTQYF
TGTGCCAGCAAGCCGTCTCCCTCCACAGATACGCAGTATTTT
>-|TRBJ2-1|TRBV27|15|TRBD2
CASSLSYGGSNEQFF
TGTGCCAGCAGTTTATCTTACGGGGGGAGCAATGAGCAGTTCTTC
>-|TRBJ1-1|TRBV6-4|14|-
CASSANPGNTEAFF
TGTGCCAGCAGTGCGAATCCGGGAAACACTGAAGCTTTCTTT
>-|TRBJ2-3|TRBV28|18|TRBD2
CASSSGGGSVARTDTQYF
TGTGCCAGCAGTTCCGGGGGAGGGTCTGTAGCTAGAACAGATACGCAGTATTTT
>-|TRBJ1-2|TRBV7-9|13|-
CASSLPREQGYTF
TGTGCCAGCAGCTTACCCAGGGAACAGGGCTACACCTTC
>-|TRBJ2-7|TRBV11-3|12|-
CASSPGQGEQYF
TGTGCCAGCAGCCCGGGACAAGGCGAGCAGTACTTC
>-|TRBJ2-2|TRBV19|17|TRBD2
CASSIVIQRGNTGELFF
TGTGCCAGTAGTATAGTGATCCAGCGGGGGAACACCGGGGAGCTGTTTTTT
>-|TRBJ1-2|TRBV7-9|16|TRBD1
CASSLALGQGDNGYTF
TGTGCCAGCAGCTTAGCGCTCGGACAGGGGGATAATGGCTACACCTTC
>-|TRBJ1-2|TRBV5-1|13|-
CASSADTGYGYTF
TGCGCCAGCAGCGCGGACACGGGGTATGGCTACACCTTC
>-|TRBJ2-3|TRBV11-3|17|TRBD2
CASSPLHPGGFTDTQYF
TGTGCCAGCAGCCCACTACATCCGGGGGGGTTCACAGATACGCAGTATTTT
>few|TRBJ1-1|TRBV7-9|16|-
CASSLTRNRRTTEAFF
TGTGCCAGCAGCTTAACTCGAAACCGCCGGACCACTGAAGCTTTCTTT
>-|TRBJ2-2|TRBV7-2|15|-
CASSRGGVNTGELFF
TGTGCCAGCAGCCGCGGGGGCGTGAACACCGGGGAGCTGTTTTTT
>-|TRBJ2-2|TRBV30|14|-
CAWSVRRDSGELFF
TGTGCCTGGAGTGTAAGGAGGGATTCCGGGGAGCTGTTTTTT
>-|TRBJ2-1|TRBV4-2|16|-
CASSQEGPGAHNEQFF
TGTGCCAGCAGCCAAGAGGGGCCGGGAGCACACAATGAGCAGTTCTTC
>few|TRBJ1-6|TRBV10-3|14|TRBD1
CATVGDRGRSPLHF
TGTGCCACAGTTGGGGACAGGGGACGATCACCCCTCCACTTT
>-|TRBJ2-7|TRBV7-6|14|TRBD2
CASSAGGGPDEQYF
TGTGCCAGCAGCGCTGGGGGAGGGCCCGACGAGCAGTACTTC
>-|TRBJ1-2|TRBV10-3|15|TRBD1
CAISEDLGGVGGYTF
TGTGCCATCAGTGAGGACCTAGGGGGCGTGGGCGGCTACACCTTC
>-|TRBJ1-5|TRBV10-3|18|TRBD1
CAISESTIQGVRNQPQHF
TGTGCCATCAGTGAGTCGACAATACAGGGGGTCCGCAATCAGCCCCAGCATTTT
>-|TRBJ2-1|TRBV2|14|-
CASSEEGPYNEQFF
TGTGCCAGCAGTGAAGAGGGCCCCTACAATGAGCAGTTCTTC
>few|TRBJ1-1|TRBV28|13|-
CASSPGQPIEAFF
TGTGCCAGCAGCCCAGGACAGCCGATTGAAGCTTTCTTT
>-|TRBJ1-2|TRBV14|15|-
CASSQGIGGKEGYTF
TGTGCCAGCAGCCAAGGAATAGGGGGAAAGGAAGGCTACACCTTC
>-|TRBJ1-4|TRBV28|16|-
CASRGPGKSWGEKLFF
TGTGCCAGCAGAGGACCCGGGAAGTCTTGGGGGGAAAAACTGTTTTTT
>-|TRBJ2-7|TRBV27|13|-
CASRDLGDYEQYF
TGTGCCAGCAGGGACCTTGGGGACTACGAGCAGTACTTC
>-|TRBJ1-2|TRBV11-3|13|-
CASSLGRGRHVTF
TGTGCCAGCAGCCTAGGCCGAGGGCGCCACGTCACCTTC
>-|TRBJ2-7|TRBV19|15|-
CASSIANQGTRVQYF
TGTGCCAGTAGTATAGCTAATCAGGGGACCCGTGTGCAGTACTTC
>-|TRBJ2-7|TRBV15|15|-
CATSISSANSYEQYF
TGTGCCACCAGCATCAGTAGCGCGAACTCCTACGAGCAGTACTTC
>-|TRBJ1-2|TRBV6-1|13|TRBD1
CASSVTGGDGYTF
TGTGCCAGCAGTGTGACAGGGGGCGATGGCTACACCTTC
>-|TRBJ2-7|TRBV21-1|17|-
CASSKAGTSGSSYEQYF
TGTGCCAGCAGCAAAGCGGGGACTAGCGGAAGCTCCTACGAGCAGTACTTC
>-|TRBJ2-1|TRBV7-2|14|-
CASRERGFHNEQFF
TGTGCCAGCAGGGAGAGGGGGTTCCACAATGAGCAGTTCTTC
>few|TRBJ2-1|TRBV5-1|15|TRBD2
CASSRPGLAGGEQFF
TGCGCCAGCAGCAGGCCGGGACTAGCGGGAGGTGAGCAGTTCTTC
>-|TRBJ1-2|TRBV5-1|15|-
CASSLGTEGNYGYTF
TGCGCCAGCAGCTTGGGGACCGAGGGAAATTATGGCTACACCTTC
>large|TRBJ1-2|TRBV28|12|TRBD1
CASSSQGAGYTF
TGTGCCAGCAGTTCACAGGGGGCGGGCTACACCTTC
>-|TRBJ2-5|TRBV6-5|15|TRBD1
CASSPGTGVRETQYF
TGTGCCAGCAGTCCCGGGACAGGGGTTCGGGAGACCCAGTACTTC
>-|TRBJ2-7|TRBV19|15|TRBD2
CASSIRLAGGYEQYF
TGTGCCAGTAGTATCAGACTAGCGGGAGGCTACGAGCAGTACTTC
>-|TRBJ2-7|TRBV30|11|-
CACADSYEQYF
TGTGCCTGCGCAGATAGCTACGAGCAGTACTTC
>-|TRBJ2-3|TRBV2|14|TRBD1
CASSVDRGTDTQYF
TGTGCCAGCAGTGTGGACAGGGGCACAGATACGCAGTATTTT
>few|TRBJ1-1|TRBV16|11|-
CASSQNTEAFF
TGTGCCAGCAGCCAGAACACTGAAGCTTTCTTT
>once|TRBJ2-7|TRBV6-5|15|TRBD2
CASTRTSGGSYEQYF
TGTGCCAGCACCCGAACTAGCGGGGGCTCCTACGAGCAGTACTTC
>-|TRBJ2-7|TRBV28|15|-
CASSEREDSSYEQYF
TGTGCCAGCAGCGAAAGGGAGGACAGCTCCTACGAGCAGTACTTC
>-|TRBJ1-5|TRBV4-1|15|-
CASSQVQYSNQPQHF
TGCGCCAGCAGCCAAGTACAGTATAGCAATCAGCCCCAGCATTTT
>-|TRBJ2-5|TRBV7-2|11|-
CASSSTETQYF
TGTGCCAGCAGCTCTACGGAGACCCAGTACTTC